This TCR beta chain was identified in a study of blood T cell repertoires in COVID-19 (TCRdb year 2020). Background on the whole study: Samples covering the acute and convalescent phases of COVID-19 were provided by collaborators in the United States, Italy and Spain. The material from the prospective study consisted of cDNA or gDNA derived from T cells, B-cell-depleted T cells, or PBMCs. The dataset comprised deeply sampled blood TCRbeta repertoires from subjects exposed to, actively infected with, or recovered from COVID-19. The repertoires were released in a freely available public database meant as a resource for research on the immune response to SARS-CoV-2. Samples were obtained from the ongoing ImmuneRACE study (first 160 participants) and from about 1,300 subjects provided by 6 global collaborators. A de-identified subject ID, COVID-19 status, age in years and sex were almost always included in the sample metadata. Where available, HLA class I and class II types were taken from metadata supplied by the sample provider and were not determined by assay-based typing.

Summary of the overall study and its limitations: The quantity of clinical and demographic metadata differed by source and by participant and was supplied without curation.

Each collaborating institution followed its own protocols to collect whole blood in K2EDTA tubes. Collaborator samples were shipped for TCRbeta analysis as frozen whole blood, isolated PBMCs, or DNA extracted from either sample type. Clipping removes 6 bases from V and 9 bases from J, with 2 as the unmatched junction base count. CDR1 and CDR2 were assigned from the germline V gene as ENHRY and SYGVKD. The CDR3 spans 12 residues, from the cysteine through the phenylalanine. Left in the record is the CDR3 DNA by itself, 36 bases read in frame from the first base. Note on this clone: Its antigen remains unidentified. No qualities accompany the bases; no much larger clone lies one base away.

The immunoSEQ Assay, a bias-controlled multiplex PCR, was used to amplify TCRbeta CDR3 regions from genomic DNA. The study's processing was this. The number of nucleated cells in each sample was estimated by amplification of reference gene primers within the assay. To quantify the absolute abundance of each unique TCRbeta CDR3 rearrangement, sequence reads were collapsed and filtered. Productive Simpson clonality was computed per sample as the square root of Simpson's diversity index over productive rearrangements. Not all clones reach the TCRdb copy of this immuneACCESS table, which keeps in-frame sequences only. Checked studies attribute under half of the gap to unresolved V genes and leave the rest unexplained. That table furnishes V, J and clone size, whereas the DNA furnished D and trimming. This sample is represented by some 61,000 clones; roughly 85% of them were singletons. Of the sample, roughly 8.1% falls within the top ten clones.

The material sequenced was peripheral blood. The clonotype comes from a man aged 30 to 39 with acute or convalescent COVID-19. The sequence is built from TRBV10-3 and TRBJ2-7, with TRBD2 identical over 13 junction bases. The DNA reads as follows: TGTGCCATCAGGGGGACTAGCGGGATGCAGTACTTC. Translated, this is CAIRGTSGMQYF.